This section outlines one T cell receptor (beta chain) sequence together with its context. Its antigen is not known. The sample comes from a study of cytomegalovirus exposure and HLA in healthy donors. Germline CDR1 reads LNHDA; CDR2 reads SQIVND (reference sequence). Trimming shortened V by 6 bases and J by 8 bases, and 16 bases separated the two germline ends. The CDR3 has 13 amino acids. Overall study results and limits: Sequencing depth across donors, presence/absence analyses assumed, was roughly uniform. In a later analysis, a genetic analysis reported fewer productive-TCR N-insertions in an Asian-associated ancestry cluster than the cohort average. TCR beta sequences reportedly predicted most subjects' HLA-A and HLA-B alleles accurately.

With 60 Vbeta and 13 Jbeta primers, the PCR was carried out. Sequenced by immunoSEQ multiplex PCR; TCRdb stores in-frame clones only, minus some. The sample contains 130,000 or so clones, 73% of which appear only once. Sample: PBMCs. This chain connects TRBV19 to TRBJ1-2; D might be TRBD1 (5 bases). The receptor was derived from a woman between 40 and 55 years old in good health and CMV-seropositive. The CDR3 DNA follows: TGTGCCAGTAGAGTCGGACGGGACTTAGGCTACACCTTC. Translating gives CASRVGRDLGYTF.